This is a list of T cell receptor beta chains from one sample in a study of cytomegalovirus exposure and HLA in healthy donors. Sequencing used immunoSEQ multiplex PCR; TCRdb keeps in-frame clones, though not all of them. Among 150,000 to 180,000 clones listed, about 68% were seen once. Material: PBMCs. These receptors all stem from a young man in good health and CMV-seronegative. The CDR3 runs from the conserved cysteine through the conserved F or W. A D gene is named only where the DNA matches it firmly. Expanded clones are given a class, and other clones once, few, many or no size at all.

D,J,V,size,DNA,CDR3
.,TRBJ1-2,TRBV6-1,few,TGTGCCAGCAGTCGCCTCCCCGCTGGGTGGGCAGGCTACACCTTC,CASSRLPAGWAGYTF
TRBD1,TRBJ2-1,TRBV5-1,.,TGCGCCAGCAGCTTGGAGGGGGCCTCTTACAATGAGCAGTTCTTC,CASSLEGASYNEQFF
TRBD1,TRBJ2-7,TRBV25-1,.,TGTGCCAGCAGTGACCGGGACAGGGGTATTTACGAGCAGTACTTC,CASSDRDRGIYEQYF
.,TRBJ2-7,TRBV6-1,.,TGCGCCAGCAGCGACGGAGCCTACGAGCAGTACTTC,CASSDGAYEQYF
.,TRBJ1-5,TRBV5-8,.,TGTGCCAGCAGCGGGGGCCTGGTAAGCAATCAGCCCCAGCATTTT,CASSGGLVSNQPQHF
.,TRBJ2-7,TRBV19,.,TGTGCCAGTAGTATAGTTCAGGACAGCGAGCAGTACTTC,CASSIVQDSEQYF
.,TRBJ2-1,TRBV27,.,TGTGCCAGCAGTTCCTACAGGGCTAATGAGCAGTTCTTC,CASSSYRANEQFF
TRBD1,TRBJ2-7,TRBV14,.,TGTGCCAGCAGCCAAGATTGGCGGACAGGGGTTCCCTACGAGCAGTACTTC,CASSQDWRTGVPYEQYF
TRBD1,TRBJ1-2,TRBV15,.,TGTGCCACCAGCATCGACAGGGGGCATAACTATGGCTACACCTTC,CATSIDRGHNYGYTF
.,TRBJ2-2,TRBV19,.,TGTGCCAGTAGTATTCCCCCCCGCAGGATGAACACCGGGGAGCTGTTTTTT,CASSIPPRRMNTGELFF
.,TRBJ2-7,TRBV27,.,TGTGCCAGCAGTCCTGCCAGTACCTCCTACGAGCAGTACTTC,CASSPASTSYEQYF
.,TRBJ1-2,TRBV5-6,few,TGTGCCAGCTCCACGGGACAAACCCCTGGGGGCTACACCTTC,CASSTGQTPGGYTF
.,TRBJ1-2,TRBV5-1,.,TGCGCCAGCAGTCCCGGGATGGACCCCTATGGCTACACCTTC,CASSPGMDPYGYTF
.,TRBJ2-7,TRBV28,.,TGTGCCAGCAGTTTAAAAGGGGTAAAGCCCTACGAGCAGTACTTC,CASSLKGVKPYEQYF
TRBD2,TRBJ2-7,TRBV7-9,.,TGTGCCAGCAGCCTAAGCGGGGGGATCTCCTACGAGCAGTACTTC,CASSLSGGISYEQYF
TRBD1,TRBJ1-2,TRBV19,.,TGTGCCAGTACGACAGGGATCACCTATGGCTACACCTTC,CASTTGITYGYTF
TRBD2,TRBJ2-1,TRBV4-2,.,TGTGCCAGCAGCCAAGAATTAGCGGGGGGCCACTACAATGAGCAGTTCTTC,CASSQELAGGHYNEQFF
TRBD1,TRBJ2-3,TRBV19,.,TGTGCCAGTAGTCCCCTGGGACAGTCCACAGATACGCAGTATTTT,CASSPLGQSTDTQYF
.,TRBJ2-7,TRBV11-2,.,TGTGCCAGCAGCTCGGAGTTTCGGCCCGGCGACGAGCAGTACTTC,CASSSEFRPGDEQYF
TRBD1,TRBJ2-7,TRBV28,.,TGTGCCAGCAGTAGCCCGGGACAGGGAACCGAGCAGTACTTC,CASSSPGQGTEQYF
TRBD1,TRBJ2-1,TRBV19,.,TGTGCCACCAACCGCCAGGGGGTAAACAATGAGCAGTTCTTC,CATNRQGVNNEQFF
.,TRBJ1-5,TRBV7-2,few,TGTGCCAGCAGCACGCACAGAGTCAATCAGCCCCAGCATTTT,CASSTHRVNQPQHF
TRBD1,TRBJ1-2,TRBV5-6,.,TGTGCCAGCAGCTTGGGACAGGGTATCTATGGCTACACCTTC,CASSLGQGIYGYTF
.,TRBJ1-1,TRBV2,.,TGTGCCAGCAGTCCCGTGAACACTGAAGCTTTCTTT,CASSPVNTEAFF
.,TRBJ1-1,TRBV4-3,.,TGCGCCAGCAGCCAAAGTAGCAGGGGTTATACTGAAGCTTTCTTT,CASSQSSRGYTEAFF
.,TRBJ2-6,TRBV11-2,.,TGTGCCAGCACCAAGGGGGTGGGGGCCAACGTCCTGACTTTC,CASTKGVGANVLTF
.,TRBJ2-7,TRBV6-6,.,TGTGCCAGCACTAAAGAGGCAGGGATTCACTACGAGCAGTACTTC,CASTKEAGIHYEQYF
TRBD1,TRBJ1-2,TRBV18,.,TGTGCCAGCCGGATACAGGGGGCTGCTGGCTACACCTTC,CASRIQGAAGYTF
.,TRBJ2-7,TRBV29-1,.,TGCAGCGTAGTCGGGACCTACGAGCAGTACTTC,CSVVGTYEQYF
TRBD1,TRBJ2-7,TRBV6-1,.,TGTGCCAGCAGAGGGGACAGCGTCTACATCTACGAGCAGTACTTC,CASRGDSVYIYEQYF
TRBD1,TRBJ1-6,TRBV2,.,TGTGCCAGCAGTTTCCGGACAGGAGGGAATTCACCCCTCCACTTT,CASSFRTGGNSPLHF
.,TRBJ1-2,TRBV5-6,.,TGTGCCAGCAGCTTATATTCGGGAGCGGGCTATGGCTACACCTTC,CASSLYSGAGYGYTF
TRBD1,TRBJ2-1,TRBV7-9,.,TGTGCCAGCAGCCGTTCCGGGACAGGGGGCGGTGAGCAGTTCTTC,CASSRSGTGGGEQFF
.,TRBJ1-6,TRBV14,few,TGTGCCAGCAGCCAAGAGGGGGCGCTGGGGTCACCCCTCCACTTT,CASSQEGALGSPLHF
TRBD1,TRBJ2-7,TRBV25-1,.,TGTGCCAGCAGTGAGCCGGGACAGGGCTACGAGCAGTACTTC,CASSEPGQGYEQYF
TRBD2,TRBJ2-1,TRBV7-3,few,TGTGCCAGCAGTTCTAGTGCGGGGGAATCGAATGAGCAGTTCTTC,CASSSSAGESNEQFF
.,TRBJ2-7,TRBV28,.,TGTGCCAGCAGTTATATGGTCCTACAGGGCGGGTTGTACGAGCAGTACTTC,CASSYMVLQGGLYEQYF
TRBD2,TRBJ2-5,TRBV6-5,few,TGTGCCAGCAGTTACGCTAGCGGGGGGGAAATTGGGACCCAGTACTTC,CASSYASGGEIGTQYF
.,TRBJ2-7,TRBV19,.,TGTGCCAGTAGTATAGGGACAGACGAGCAGTACTTC,CASSIGTDEQYF
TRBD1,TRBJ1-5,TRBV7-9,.,TGTGCCAGCAGCCGGACAGGGGAAAATCAGCCCCAGCATTTT,CASSRTGENQPQHF
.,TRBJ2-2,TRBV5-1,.,TGCGCCAGCAGCCCGGCATGGAGGGGGAACACCGGGGAGCTGTTTTTT,CASSPAWRGNTGELFF
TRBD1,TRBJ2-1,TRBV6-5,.,TGTGCCAGCAAACCGGGACAGGGGCGCGATGAGCAGTTCTTC,CASKPGQGRDEQFF